This T cell receptor beta chain derives from a study of cytomegalovirus exposure and HLA in healthy donors. Study-wide context: Sequencing of about 179 million T cells in an earlier analysis found around 120 million unique TCR beta sequences. Study results and caveats: It was likely that a cluster of highly shared sequence variants was a sequencing artifact. In a later analysis, a missense DCLRE1C variant was linked to TCR beta V- and J-gene trimming.

Germline values: CDR1 MDHEN, CDR2 SYDVKM. The CDR3 is 13 amino acids. The ends were cut back, 3 bases at V and 7 bases at J, with 13 bases in the middle. With regard to this clone: Antigen specificity is unknown.

60 Vbeta and 13 Jbeta primers were used in PCR. Clones were read by immunoSEQ multiplex PCR, and TCRdb kept only the in-frame ones, dropping some. The top ten clones hold about 1.2% of a sample with approximately 210,000 clones, 85% to 90% of them seen once. Sequenced sample: PBMCs. This clonotype was sampled from a man under 40 in good health and CMV-seronegative. The chain has TRBV28 and TRBJ2-7; D uncertain. CDR3 DNA: TGTGCCAGCAGTTTCTTGCGTTCTAGGGAGCAGTACTTC. Its protein product is CASSFLRSREQYF.